This T cell receptor (beta chain) is from a study of regulatory T cells in long-lasting Graves disease. Time point specified: newly diagnosed GD, antithyroid drugs for less than 3 months. TCR sequences were obtained from RNA taken from PBMCs. Collection of peripheral blood (roughly 9 milliliters) was done using EDTA tubes. According to the study, TCR beta libraries were built with iRepertoire HTBI primers and CDR3-region Arm-PCR. A single record per CDR3 protein comes from TCRdb applying MiXCR to the multiplex PCR reads. This table has about 460,000 distinct CDR3 sequences, 12% to 15% appearing once. Germline CDR1 and CDR2: SGHRS and YFSETQ. V was shortened by 0 bases and J by 1 base, with 14 bases between the two germline ends. The CDR3 contains 16 residues. Findings and limits, study-wide: Persistent disease showed a preference for TRBV28, TRBJ1-2 and TRBJ2-5.

This clonotype was found many times. Its target is not known. This same sample was also taken into another study, of T cells in Graves' hyperthyroidism and ophthalmopathy. That work contributes: Stable hyperthyroidism was told apart from ophthalmopathy by a model built on 13 V-J features.

The TCR originated in a woman between 50 and 59 years old with Graves disease. The specimen was peripheral blood mononuclear cells (PBMCs), collected at new diagnosis, from a patient treated with antithyroid drugs. The chain joins TRBV5-1 to TRBJ2-7; D may match TRBD1 or TRBD2 (5 bases each). The CDR3 nucleotides read TGCGCCAGCAGCTTGGAGACAGCGGTACCTTCCTACGAGCAGTACTTC. Amino acid sequence: CASSLETAVPSYEQYF. Complete variable domain (other parts from reference TRBV5-1 and TRBJ2-7): KAGVTQTPRYLIKTRGQQVTLSCSPISGHRSVSWYQQTPGQGLQFLFEYFSETQRNKGNFPGRFSGRQFSNSRSEMNVSTLELGDSALYLCASSLETAVPSYEQYFGPGTRLTVT.